These 25 T cell receptor beta chains were sequenced from one sample in a study of blood T cells in healthy people across ages (dated by TCRdb to between 2014 and 2017). Library prep was done by 5' RACE. A second PCR of roughly 6 to 12 cycles was run with a J-beta primer mix and a sample-barcoded 5' primer. Through fastp at Q25 and MiXCR, TCRdb rebuilt clones from the public reads, retaining in-frame beta chains. Every entry covers one CDR3 protein and lists the most common genes and DNA from its rows. Across this sample there are around 1,900,000 distinct CDR3 sequences, with approximately 40% seen only once. The top ten clones comprise more than 20% of the sample. Sequencing used blood. These receptors originate from a human donor in good health.

This clonotype was seen a handful of times. The chain carries TRBV5-6 and TRBJ1-4; possibly TRBD1 for D (5 bases). The CDR3 is 15 amino acids. Germline loops: CDR1 SGHDT, CDR2 YYEEEE. Trimming removed 0 bases at V and 5 bases at J, with 11 bases between. Written as DNA, the CDR3 is TGTGCCAGCAGCTTGGGCTTGGGGACCAATGAAAAACTGTTTTTT. It is translated as CASSLGLGTNEKLFF. The variable domain in full, completed from reference TRBV5-6 and TRBJ1-4, reads DAGVTQSPTHLIKTRGQQVTLRCSPKSGHDTVSWYQQALGQGPQFIFQYYEEEERQRGNFPDRFSGHQFPNYSSELNVNALLLGDSALYLCASSLGLGTNEKLFFGSGTQLSVL.

This clonotype was seen a few times. The genes are TRBV10-3 and TRBJ1-1; no definite D call. The germline gives CDR1 ENHRY, CDR2 SYGVKD. V lost 5 bases and J lost 3, with 10 bases in between. This CDR3 has 13 residues. This CDR3 reads CAISLSLDTEAFF. CDR3 nucleotides: TGTGCCATCAGTCTAAGCTTAGACACTGAAGCTTTCTTT.

This clonotype was seen at least ten times. This rearrangement joins TRBV4-2 to TRBJ2-3; 10 bases line up with TRBD2. With V trimmed by 4 bases and J by 2 bases, 3 bases remained unmatched. The CDR3 is made up of 15 amino acids. Germline CDR1 and CDR2: LGHNA and YNFKEQ. In DNA form, the CDR3 reads TGTGCCAGCAGCCCGGGACTAGCGAACACAGATACGCAGTATTTT. Translation: CASSPGLANTDTQYF.

The chain recombines TRBV5-1 with TRBJ2-1, with D maybe TRBD1 (6 bases). This CDR3 spans 14 amino acids. Germline V gives CDR1 SGHRS, CDR2 YFSETQ. The V gene lost 4 bases and the J gene lost 5 bases, with 13 bases spanning the gap. The CDR3 region has the DNA TGCGCCAGCAGCCCGAGGACAGAACACAATGAGCAGTTCTTC. Amino acid sequence: CASSPRTEHNEQFF.

This rearrangement joins TRBV5-1 to TRBJ2-3, with D possibly matching TRBD1 (6 bases). The V gene lost 4 bases and the J gene lost 3 bases, with 15 bases spanning the gap. Germline V gives CDR1 SGHRS, CDR2 YFSETQ. CDR3 length equals 15 residues. CDR3 nucleotides: TGCGCCAGCAGCAGATCGACAGGACTTACAGATACGCAGTATTTT. Translation gives CASSRSTGLTDTQYF. The complete variable domain, with remaining parts taken from reference TRBV5-1 and TRBJ2-3, reads KAGVTQTPRYLIKTRGQQVTLSCSPISGHRSVSWYQQTPGQGLQFLFEYFSETQRNKGNFPGRFSGRQFSNSRSEMNVSTLELGDSALYLCASSRSTGLTDTQYFGPGTRLTVL.

The V and J genes are TRBV12-3 or TRBV12-4 and TRBJ2-5, with TRBD2 matching 9 bases. This CDR3 is built from 18 residues. J lost 0 bases, V lost 7 bases, and 15 bases had no gene match. The CDR3 here is CASNWGYRSGGHQETQYF. CDR3 coding DNA: TGTGCCAGCAACTGGGGGTACCGTAGCGGGGGCCACCAAGAGACCCAGTACTTC.

A remark on this clonotype: A read error is likely here: a far larger clone is one base away. The V gene is TRBV7-2, the J gene TRBJ2-7, with a weak D call TRBD2 (6 bases). The CDR3 is made up of 11 amino acids. CDR1 is SGHTA and CDR2 is FQGNSA in the germline V gene. CDR3 sequence: CASSGGYGQYF. DNA for the CDR3: TGTGCCAGCAGCGGGGGGTACGGGCAGTACTTC.

This clonotype was seen repeatedly, ten times or more. This chain links TRBV6-2 or TRBV6-3 with TRBJ1-2; no reliable D call. The V end was cut by 0 bases, the J end by 4 bases, with 9 bases between. This CDR3 comprises 14 residues. Looked up from germline, CDR1 is MNHEY and CDR2 is SVGEGT. The CDR3 loop is CASSYSRQAYGYTF. For the CDR3, the DNA is TGTGCCAGCAGTTACTCGAGGCAGGCCTATGGCTACACCTTC.

The table lists this clonotype with a few counts. The chain links TRBV10-3 to TRBJ1-1, with TRBD1 identical over 7 bases. The germline V gene encodes CDR1 ENHRY and CDR2 SYGVKD. The ends lost 4 bases at V and 6 bases at J; junction bases unmatched: 11. This CDR3 contains 15 residues. The CDR3 bases are TGTGCCATCAGTGGCGGACAGGTCCGTCCCCCTGAAGCTTTCTTT. This gives the protein CAISGGQVRPPEAFF.

The V and J genes are TRBV7-2 and TRBJ1-3; D unclear. V lost 6 bases and J lost 0, with 12 bases in between. This CDR3 has 15 amino acids. The germline gives CDR1 SGHTA, CDR2 FQGNSA. The CDR3 DNA is TGTGCCAGCAGGGTCAGCCTAGTCTCTGGAAACACCATATATTTT. This translates into CASRVSLVSGNTIYF.

This chain uses TRBV20-1 with TRBJ1-2; 7 bases line up with TRBD1. The CDR3 consists of 16 residues. After removal of 1 base from V and 5 bases from J, the junction contained 13 bases not matched to a gene. The germline CDR1 and CDR2 sequences are DFQATT and SNEGSKA (reference sequence). The CDR3 DNA follows: TGCAGTGCTAGAGTCCAGGGGCCAGGGGGGAGTTATGGCTACACCTTC. It specifies CSARVQGPGGSYGYTF.

Only one count was recorded for this clonotype. This chain uses TRBV6-6 with TRBJ1-1; D is perhaps TRBD1 (5 bases). CDR3 size: 14 residues. Deletions cut 3 bases from V and 6 bases from J, with 14 bases between. Germline V CDR1 and CDR2: MNHNY, SVGAGI (reference sequence). In DNA, the CDR3 is TGTGCCAGCAGTTATACCCCCAGGGAACCTGAAGCTTTCTTT. Protein product: CASSYTPREPEAFF.

This sequence joins TRBV30 and TRBJ2-7; the D is unclear. CDR1 GTSNPN and CDR2 SVGIG come from the germline V gene (reference sequence). The CDR3 length is 12 residues. The V and J ends lost 2 bases and 6 bases respectively, with 11 bases between them. This CDR3 reads CAWSLLIGEQYF. As DNA, the CDR3 is TGTGCCTGGAGTTTACTAATAGGCGAGCAGTACTTC.

This clonotype was picked up a small number of times. The genes are TRBV5-4 and TRBJ1-2; possibly TRBD1 for D (6 bases). From germline, CDR1 is SGHNT and CDR2 YYREEE (reference sequence). The V end lost 3 bases, the J end lost 5 bases, and 14 bases lay between the germline ends. The CDR3 has 14 residues. CDR3 amino acids: CASSSGDRPYGYTF. The CDR3 coding sequence is TGTGCCAGCAGCTCAGGCGACAGGCCTTATGGCTACACCTTC.

The rearrangement links TRBV13 to TRBJ2-3; 11 nucleotides match TRBD1. The trim removed 0 bases at V and 1 base at J, leaving 15 bases unmatched. CDR1 and CDR2 from the germline V gene are PRHDT and FYEKMQ (reference sequence). CDR3 length: 21 residues. The CDR3 nucleotides are TGTGCCAGCAGCTTAGGGTTTACCGGGACAGGGGGTCTCCGTCGCACAGATACGCAGTATTTT. It yields the protein CASSLGFTGTGGLRRTDTQYF.

V gene TRBV5-6 combines with J gene TRBJ2-5; perhaps TRBD1 as D (6 bases). V was trimmed by 4 bases and J by 5 bases, leaving 15 bases between them. This CDR3 region has 14 residues. The germline V gene has CDR1 SGHDT and CDR2 YYEEEE. CDR3 protein: CASSLGQFGETQYF. CDR3 DNA sequence: TGTGCCAGCAGCCTCGGACAGTTCGGGGAGACCCAGTACTTC.

The V gene is TRBV14, the J gene TRBJ2-1; 7 bases map to TRBD1. The CDR3 runs 15 residues. CDR1 is SGHDN and CDR2 is FVKESK in the germline V gene. The V segment lost 4 bases and the J segment 6 bases; nucleotides outside the gene matches: 9. CDR3 in DNA: TGTGCCAGCAGCCCTGACAGGGTTGGGAGCAATGAGCAGTTCTTC. Protein product: CASSPDRVGSNEQFF. Drawing the rest from reference TRBV14 and TRBJ2-1, the complete variable domain is EAGVTQFPSHSVIEKGQTVTLRCDPISGHDNLYWYRRVMGKEIKFLLHFVKESKQDESGMPNNRFLAERTGGTYSTLKVQPAELEDSGVYFCASSPDRVGSNEQFFGPGTRLTVL.

This clonotype was seen more than once but under ten times. This chain joins TRBV6-5 and TRBJ2-5; D could derive from TRBD1 or TRBD2 (7 bases each). In germline, CDR1 is MNHEY, CDR2 SVGAGI. With 7 bases removed from V and 11 bases from J, the gap between germline ends came to 20 bases. The CDR3 sequence is 13 residues long. CDR3 residues: CASTNPTGREQYF. CDR3 in DNA: TGTGCCAGCACCAACCCGACAGGGAGGGAGCAGTACTTC.

This clonotype was detected once. The chain joins TRBV6-2 or TRBV6-3 to TRBJ1-1; D not resolved. The CDR3 has 14 residues. Per germline, CDR1 MNHEY and CDR2 SVGEGT. Trimming pared 2 bases from V and 5 bases from J, leaving 12 bases between. The CDR3 region is CASSYAMVATEAFF. Written as DNA, the CDR3 is TGTGCCAGCAGTTACGCAATGGTAGCAACTGAAGCTTTCTTT.

CDR3 sequence (DNA): TGTGCCATCAAAACAGGGTTTTGGGGGTCTTCGGGGACTGAAGCTTTCTTT. Encoded protein: CAIKTGFWGSSGTEAFF. The chain employs TRBV10-3 and TRBJ1-1; a weak D match, TRBD1 (6 bases). CDR3 length: 17 amino acids. V lost 7 bases and J 5 bases, leaving 26 bases between the germline ends. Germline CDR1 reads ENHRY; CDR2 reads SYGVKD.

The chain uses TRBV7-2 and TRBJ2-5; 10 bases agree with TRBD2. Losses at the gene ends were 3 bases for V and 7 bases for J; bases not matched to a gene: 8. Germline V gene lookup returns CDR1 SGHTA and CDR2 FQGNSA. The CDR3 has 15 residues. The CDR3 DNA follows: TGTGCCAGCAGCTTGACGACTAGCGGGTCGGGGACCCAGTACTTC. It translates to CASSLTTSGSGTQYF.

This rearrangement joins TRBV29-1 to TRBJ1-5, with 9 bases matching TRBD1. The junction had 13 bases not matched to a gene; V was cut back by 1 base and J by 0 bases. The CDR3 extends over 19 amino acids. Germline V CDR1 and CDR2: SQVTM, ANQGSEA. For the CDR3, the DNA is TGCAGCGTTGAAGTCAAGGGACAGGGCCACCTCTATAGCAATCAGCCCCAGCATTTT. It specifies CSVEVKGQGHLYSNQPQHF.

The rearrangement joins TRBV29-1 to TRBJ1-4; 7 nucleotides line up with TRBD1. The CDR3 runs to 15 residues. Looked up from germline, CDR1 is SQVTM and CDR2 is ANQGSEA. V was pared by 0 bases and J by 7 bases, with 8 bases of the junction left unmatched. CDR3 sequence reads: CSVEDRVTGLEKLFF. DNA of the CDR3: TGCAGCGTTGAAGATCGGGTGACAGGGCTTGAAAAACTGTTTTTT.

The J gene is TRBJ2-7, the V gene TRBV18; D tentatively fits TRBD1 or TRBD2 (5 bases each). The CDR3 runs 14 residues. Germline lookup yields CDR1 KGHSH and CDR2 LQKENI. Trimming stripped 6 bases from V and 1 base from J, with 13 bases between. CDR3 sequence: CASSTGTVSYEQYF. CDR3 coding DNA: TGTGCCAGCTCTACCGGGACGGTATCCTACGAGCAGTACTTC. Drawing the rest from reference TRBV18 and TRBJ2-7, the complete variable domain is NAGVMQNPRHLVRRRGQEARLRCSPMKGHSHVYWYRQLPEEGLKFMVYLQKENIIDESGMPKERFSAEFPKEGPSILRIQQVVRGDSAAYFCASSTGTVSYEQYFGPGTRLTVT.

The chain links TRBV29-1 to TRBJ2-2; 7 nucleotides line up with TRBD2. This CDR3 is 13 amino acids long. V shed 7 bases, J shed 8 bases, and the junction held 10 bases outside the gene matches. CDR1 and CDR2 (germline): SQVTM, ANQGSEA. For the CDR3, the DNA is TGCAGCGCCATCTGGGGGGGTGCGGGGGAGCTGTTTTTT. It is translated as CSAIWGGAGELFF.